The sequence of this T cell receptor beta chain was determined in a study of CD8 T cells in ankylosing spondylitis. General study points: Seemingly characteristic of ankylosing spondylitis blood was a TCR beta motif consisting of under ten highly homologous variants. Peripheral blood held disease-linked clones only at relatively low frequency, and these were CD8+. The clones that were linked to disease were reported to be significantly enriched in matched synovial fluid samples from ankylosing spondylitis patients.

With 5 bases clipped from V and 5 bases from J, the junction kept 15 bases outside the gene matches. CDR1 is KGHDR and CDR2 is SFDVKD in the germline V gene. The CDR3 is made up of 17 amino acids. Points on this clonotype: What it binds is not known.

Molecular-barcoded quantitative 5'-RACE produced these TCR beta libraries. TCRdb recomputed calls from the 5' RACE reads with MiXCR, one row per CDR3 protein. The sample includes around 430,000 distinct CDR3 sequences, roughly a sixth seen only once; the top ten take around 0.92%. The J gene is TRBJ2-3, the V gene TRBV24-1; 7 nucleotides match TRBD2. The specimen sequenced was blood, either unsorted or a sorted T cell fraction (not recorded which). The source is a male donor with ankylosing spondylitis. The CDR3 DNA is TGTGCCACCAGTGGTCCGCGGCCAGGGCCGGGGGGAGATACGCAGTATTTT. Amino acid sequence: CATSGPRPGPGGDTQYF.